A selection of T cell receptor beta chains follows, all from one sample in a study of blood T cell repertoires in COVID-19. Profiling relied on immunoSEQ multiplex PCR, and the TCRdb table lists in-frame clones only, not all of them. There are fewer than 50,000 clones in the sample; less than 90% occur only once, and roughly an eighth lies in the top ten. Sequencing was carried out using peripheral blood. The receptor set was obtained from a human donor in a cohort sampled during active COVID-19. CDR3s include the opening cysteine and the closing phenylalanine or tryptophan. The order of the fields is V gene, D gene, clone size, J gene, CDR3 DNA, CDR3 protein. The D gene is left open where the match is weak. Rows give clone size only sometimes, using once, few, many, or a class for an expanded clone.

>TRBV11-2|TRBD1|NA|TRBJ1-1
TGTGCCAGCAGCTTGACAGGGTGGACTGAAGCTTTCTTT
CASSLTGWTEAFF
>TRBV5-1|TRBD2|NA|TRBJ2-1
TGCGCCAGCAGCTTGGGGGGACTAGCGGGGAATGAGCAGTTCTTC
CASSLGGLAGNEQFF
>TRBV7-9|NA|few|TRBJ2-7
TGTGCCAGCAGCCCACCTCAGGGAGGCCCCTTTTCGCGCGAGCAGTACTTC
CASSPPQGGPFSREQYF
>TRBV6-2/TRBV6-3|TRBD1|NA|TRBJ1-1
TGTGCCAGCAGCCGGGACAGCAACACTGAAGCTTTCTTT
CASSRDSNTEAFF
>TRBV5-3|NA|few|TRBJ1-1
TGTGCCAGAAGCAATACCGGACAAGCGAACACTGAAGCTTTCTTT
CARSNTGQANTEAFF
>TRBV9|NA|NA|TRBJ1-1
TGTGCCAGCAGCTTAGCGGGGATAGGCACTGAAGCTTTCTTT
CASSLAGIGTEAFF
>TRBV6-6|TRBD2|NA|TRBJ2-7
TGTGCCAGCAGGAGTAGCGGGGGTATTTTCGAGCAGTACTTC
CASRSSGGIFEQYF
>TRBV10-3|NA|few|TRBJ1-2
TGTGCCATCAGTGATTATCCTGAGGCAGCCTATGGCTACACCTTC
CAISDYPEAAYGYTF
>TRBV21-1|NA|NA|TRBJ2-5
TGTGCCAGCAGCAAAGTGGGACAGCCGGAGACCCAGTACTTC
CASSKVGQPETQYF
>TRBV14|NA|NA|TRBJ1-4
TGTGCCAGCAGCCAAGATCTCCAGGGCCGATCTAATGAAAAACTGTTTTTT
CASSQDLQGRSNEKLFF
>TRBV7-2|TRBD1|few|TRBJ1-2
TGTGCCAGCAGCCCCCCTGGACAGGGTGGTTATGGCTACACCTTC
CASSPPGQGGYGYTF
>TRBV11-2|TRBD1|NA|TRBJ1-5
TGTGCCAGCAGCGATGACAGGGATCAGCCCCAGCATTTT
CASSDDRDQPQHF
>TRBV7-2|TRBD1|NA|TRBJ1-1
TGTGCCAGCAGTCTGACAGGGGTAAACACTGAAGCTTTCTTT
CASSLTGVNTEAFF
>TRBV5-1|NA|NA|TRBJ1-1
TGCGCCAGCAGCTTGGGAGGATTGAACACTGAAGCTTTCTTT
CASSLGGLNTEAFF
>TRBV15|NA|NA|TRBJ2-3
TGTGCCACCAGGGTCGGGGGGCCCGCAGATACGCAGTATTTT
CATRVGGPADTQYF
>TRBV6-6|NA|NA|TRBJ1-3
TGTGCCAGCAGAACAGGGTCCACGAGAAACACCATATATTTT
CASRTGSTRNTIYF